This entry lists 27 T cell receptor beta chains sequenced from one sample in a study of cytomegalovirus exposure and HLA in healthy donors. Profiling relied on immunoSEQ multiplex PCR, and the TCRdb table lists in-frame clones only, not all of them. Of about 160,000 clones listed, about 90% are singletons. The sequencing sample was made of PBMCs. Receptors originate from a woman aged 30 to 39 in good health and CMV-seronegative.

This clone was detected only once. This chain joins TRBV6-1 and TRBJ1-4, with D possibly being TRBD1 (5 bases). V shed 5 bases and J shed 8 bases, with 24 bases lying between them. CDR1 MNHNS and CDR2 SASEGT come from the germline V gene. The CDR3 is 17 amino acids. CDR3 sequence: CASSQVPGKVRREKLFF. DNA of the CDR3: TGTGCCAGCAGTCAAGTACCAGGGAAAGTCCGCAGGGAAAAACTGTTTTTT.

The chain combines TRBV7-9 with TRBJ1-4, with D uncertain. CDR1 is SEHNR, CDR2 FQNEAQ, per germline (reference sequence). V gave up 4 bases and J gave up 7 bases, with 4 bases separating them. This CDR3 has 11 amino acids. CDR3 in amino acids: CASSWTEKLFF. CDR3 in DNA: TGTGCCAGCAGCTGGACTGAAAAACTGTTTTTT.

V usage is TRBV6-1 and J usage is TRBJ1-1; 8 bases map to TRBD1. The germline V gene encodes CDR1 MNHNS and CDR2 SASEGT. The junction had 2 bases not matched to a gene; V was cut back by 6 bases and J by 8 bases. The CDR3 consists of 11 residues. The CDR3 loop reads CASRRQGEAFF. The CDR3 coding sequence is TGTGCCAGCAGAAGACAGGGGGAAGCTTTCTTT.

This chain links TRBV6-6 with TRBJ1-5; a weak D match, TRBD1 (6 bases). The germline V gene has CDR1 MNHNY and CDR2 SVGAGI (reference sequence). With 5 bases removed from V and 4 bases from J, the gap between germline ends came to 15 bases. There are 15 residues in the CDR3. Here the CDR3 reads CASSPIDRLNQPQHF. Written as DNA, the CDR3 is TGTGCCAGCAGTCCCATAGACAGGCTGAATCAGCCCCAGCATTTT.

The chain recombines TRBV27 with TRBJ1-1; possible D gene TRBD1, 5 bases. The V gene's germline CDR1 is MNHEY and CDR2 SMNVEV (reference sequence). Trimming took 3 bases from V and 4 from J, leaving 12 bases between them. The CDR3 has 14 residues. The CDR3 loop reads CASSFRGRVTEAFF. The CDR3 nucleotides read TGTGCCAGCAGTTTTCGGGGGAGGGTCACTGAAGCTTTCTTT.

This clone was counted a single time. J is TRBJ2-2 and V is TRBV7-2; tentative D call: TRBD1 (5 bases). This CDR3 is built from 13 residues. Germline CDR1 and CDR2: SGHTA and FQGNSA. Trimming removed 2 bases at V and 6 bases at J, with 7 bases between. The CDR3 sequence: CASSLRGPGELFF. The CDR3 coding sequence is TGTGCCAGCAGCTTAAGGGGCCCCGGGGAGCTGTTTTTT.

The chain couples TRBV9 to TRBJ2-5, with D perhaps matching TRBD2 (6 bases). The CDR3 has 15 residues. V lost 3 bases and J lost 4, with 16 bases in between. Germline CDR1 SGDLS, CDR2 YYNGEE. CDR3 sequence (DNA): TGTGCCAGCAGCGGGGGGACTTCCCGGACAGAGACCCAGTACTTC. It codes for CASSGGTSRTETQYF.

The chain combines TRBV4-3 with TRBJ2-1, with 13 bases identical to TRBD2. With 1 base clipped from V and 9 bases from J, the junction kept 9 bases outside the gene matches. The CDR3 runs to 17 residues. Germline V gives CDR1 LGHNA, CDR2 YSLEER. For the CDR3, the DNA is TGCGCCAGCAGCCAAGTCCTAGGACTAGCGGGAGTAGGTGAGCAGTTCTTC. Its protein is CASSQVLGLAGVGEQFF.

This chain connects TRBV7-2 to TRBJ2-1, with TRBD2 matching over 8 bases. The V gene's germline CDR1 is SGHTA and CDR2 FQGNSA. V shed 5 bases and J 0 bases; nucleotides not matched to a gene: 3. The length of the CDR3 is 15 residues. DNA for the CDR3: TGTGCCAGCAGCGCCGGGACTAGCTCCTACAATGAGCAGTTCTTC. It yields the protein CASSAGTSSYNEQFF.

The chain carries TRBV29-1 and TRBJ1-2; D gene unclear. Germline V CDR1 and CDR2: SQVTM, ANQGSEA. This CDR3 is 15 amino acids long. Trimming stripped 4 bases from V and 5 bases from J, with 20 bases between. CDR3 sequence reads: CSVGKGLGGSYGYTF. The CDR3 nucleotides read TGCAGCGTTGGAAAAGGGCTTGGAGGGAGTTATGGCTACACCTTC. The full variable domain, its missing parts supplied by reference TRBV29-1 and TRBJ1-2, is SAVISQKPSRDICQRGTSLTIQCQVDSQVTMMFWYRQQPGQSLTLIATANQGSEATYESGFVIDKFPISRPNLTFSTLTVSNMSPEDSSIYLCSVGKGLGGSYGYTFGSGTRLTVV.

J is TRBJ1-3 and V is TRBV4-2; D is undetermined. V was pared by 4 bases and J by 0 bases, with 13 bases between. The germline gives CDR1 LGHNA, CDR2 YNFKEQ. The CDR3 is 16 amino acids. CDR3 in amino acids: CASSRADLVSGNTIYF. CDR3 nucleotides: TGTGCCAGCAGCCGAGCAGACCTAGTCTCTGGAAACACCATATATTTT.

This clone was recorded once. V gene TRBV27 combines with J gene TRBJ2-7; D call uncertain. This CDR3 spans 13 amino acids. Trimming removed 3 bases from V and 0 bases from J, with 6 bases in between. Per germline, CDR1 MNHEY and CDR2 SMNVEV (reference sequence). This chain's CDR3 is CASSFRNSYEQYF. The DNA for the CDR3 is TGTGCCAGCAGTTTCAGGAACTCCTACGAGCAGTACTTC.

The CDR3 region is CASSQGLTGATEAFF. The CDR3 DNA reads as TGTGCCAGCAGCCAAGGACTAACAGGGGCCACTGAAGCTTTCTTT. The chain is built from TRBV4-2 and TRBJ1-1; 7 bases line up with TRBD1. Germline V lookup: CDR1 LGHNA, CDR2 YNFKEQ. This CDR3 spans 15 amino acids. V trimming: 1 base; J trimming: 4 bases; junction bases outside the gene matches: 6.

The CDR3 DNA reads TGCAGTGCTCCCCGCTGGGATGAGCAGTTCTTC. Translation gives CSAPRWDEQFF. The gene calls are TRBV20-1 and TRBJ2-1; D uncertain. In germline, CDR1 is DFQATT, CDR2 SNEGSKA (reference sequence). CDR3 length equals 11 residues. V was cut by 5 bases and J by 8 bases, with 10 bases left in between.

The rearrangement links TRBV25-1 to TRBJ2-7; the D gene is possibly TRBD1 (6 bases). The V gene's germline CDR1 is MGHDK and CDR2 SYGVNS. V shed 3 bases and J shed 0 bases, with 9 bases lying between them. CDR3 size: 14 residues. The CDR3 loop reads CASSDWTDSYEQYF. The CDR3 DNA is TGTGCCAGCAGTGATTGGACAGACTCCTACGAGCAGTACTTC.

There are a few counts of this clone. The V call is TRBV7-2, the J call TRBJ2-2, with D possibly matching TRBD1 (5 bases). CDR3 length: 14 residues. Trimming removed 5 bases from V and 3 bases from J, with 10 bases in between. The germline gives CDR1 SGHTA, CDR2 FQGNSA. The CDR3 DNA reads as TGTGCCAGCAGCCCGGACATACACACCGGGGAGCTGTTTTTT. Translating gives CASSPDIHTGELFF.

This clone is a singleton in its sample. The gene calls are TRBV6-5 and TRBJ2-7; 7 positions agree with TRBD2. Unmatched junction bases numbered 4, after V lost 1 base and J lost 4 bases. The CDR3 consists of 14 residues. CDR1 and CDR2 (germline): MNHEY, SVGAGI. The DNA of the CDR3 is TGTGCCAGCAGTTACTGGGGGGGAGAGTACGAGCAGTACTTC. It codes for CASSYWGGEYEQYF.

V gene TRBV28 combines with J gene TRBJ2-1, with 8 bases lining up with TRBD1. This CDR3 is built from 16 residues. In germline, CDR1 is MDHEN, CDR2 SYDVKM. Germline trimming cut 5 bases from V and 2 bases from J; bases unmatched to any gene: 8. CDR3 region: CASSEHPRGPYNEQFF. CDR3 nucleotide sequence: TGTGCCAGCAGTGAGCACCCCAGGGGGCCCTACAATGAGCAGTTCTTC.

The CDR3 nucleotides read TGTGCCAGCAGCTTATTCGGAGGTGGCAATCAGCCCCAGCATTTT. It specifies CASSLFGGGNQPQHF. The chain recombines TRBV7-3 with TRBJ1-5; D unresolved. The CDR3 covers 15 residues. The germline V and J ends were trimmed by 2 bases and 2 bases, with 10 bases remaining between them. The germline V gene encodes CDR1 SGHTA and CDR2 FQGTGA.

V and J are TRBV29-1 and TRBJ2-1; D unresolved. Germline CDR1 is SQVTM and CDR2 is ANQGSEA. V shed 3 bases and J shed 0 bases, with 9 bases lying between them. This CDR3 has 14 amino acids. The chain's CDR3 is CSVEPESSYNEQFF. Written as DNA, the CDR3 is TGCAGCGTTGAGCCAGAAAGCTCCTACAATGAGCAGTTCTTC.

The rearrangement joins TRBV9 to TRBJ2-1, with 10 bases lining up with TRBD2. This CDR3 spans 14 amino acids. V shed 0 bases, J shed 9 bases, and the junction held 3 bases outside the gene matches. Germline CDR1 is SGDLS and CDR2 is YYNGEE. CDR3 amino acids: CASSVGASGSEQFF. DNA for the CDR3: TGTGCCAGCAGCGTAGGAGCTAGCGGGAGTGAGCAGTTCTTC.

The chain employs TRBV27 and TRBJ2-3; a possible D gene is TRBD2 (6 bases). Germline CDR1 reads MNHEY; CDR2 reads SMNVEV (reference sequence). The CDR3 extends over 14 amino acids. V dropped 5 bases and J dropped 0 bases, with 9 bases sitting between them. CDR3 bases: TGTGCCAGCAGTCTTAGCGGTAGCACAGATACGCAGTATTTT. This translates into CASSLSGSTDTQYF.

The chain links TRBV28 to TRBJ2-6; D is undetermined. V was cut by 5 bases and J by 2 bases, with 7 bases left in between. Per the germline V gene, CDR1 is MDHEN and CDR2 is SYDVKM. The CDR3 runs 14 residues. The CDR3 sequence is CASSERAGANVLTF. The CDR3 DNA reads TGTGCCAGCAGTGAAAGGGCTGGGGCCAACGTCCTGACTTTC.

The CDR3 is CAWSGTGGEQYF. CDR3 DNA: TGTGCCTGGAGTGGGACAGGGGGCGAGCAGTACTTC. This rearrangement joins TRBV30 to TRBJ2-7; 10 positions match TRBD1. The J segment lost 6 bases and the V segment lost 1 base, leaving 0 bases of the junction unmatched. This CDR3 is built from 12 residues. The V gene's germline CDR1 is GTSNPN and CDR2 SVGIG (reference sequence).

The chain has TRBV5-6 and TRBJ2-2; TRBD1 aligns across 12 bases. The CDR3 is 15 residues long. The V gene's germline CDR1 is SGHDT and CDR2 YYEEEE. V lost 3 bases and J lost 6; bases outside the gene matches: 3. CDR3 sequence: CASSSRDRGPGELFF. The CDR3 bases are TGTGCCAGCAGCTCTAGGGACAGGGGGCCCGGGGAGCTGTTTTTT.

The V call is TRBV1, the J call TRBJ1-3. TRBV1 is shown as a pseudogene. CDR3 length equals 18 residues. The CDR3 DNA reads as TGCACCAGCAGCCACCAACGTAGAGCCGGGGGCTCTGGAAACACCATATATTTT. Its translation: CTSSHQRRAGGSGNTIYF.

CDR3: CATQDSTAYEQYF. The CDR3, as DNA: TGTGCCACCCAAGACTCGACAGCCTACGAGCAGTACTTC. The chain employs TRBV10-3 and TRBJ2-7, with D tentatively TRBD1 (5 bases). Trimming cost V 10 bases and J 2 bases, with 15 bases left between them. The length of the CDR3 is 13 residues. Per the germline V gene, CDR1 is ENHRY and CDR2 is SYGVKD.